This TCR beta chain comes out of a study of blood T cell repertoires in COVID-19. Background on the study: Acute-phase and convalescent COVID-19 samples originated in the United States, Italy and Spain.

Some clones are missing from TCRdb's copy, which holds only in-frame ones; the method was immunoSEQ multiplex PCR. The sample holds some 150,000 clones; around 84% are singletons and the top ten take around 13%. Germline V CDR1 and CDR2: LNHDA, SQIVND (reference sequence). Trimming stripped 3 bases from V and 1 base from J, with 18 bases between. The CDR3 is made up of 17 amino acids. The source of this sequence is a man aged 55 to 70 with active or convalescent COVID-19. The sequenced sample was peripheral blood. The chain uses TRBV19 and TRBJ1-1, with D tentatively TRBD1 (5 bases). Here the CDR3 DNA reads TGTGCCAGTAGTATCATGGGGCAGGCGGTGGAGAACACTGAAGCTTTCTTT. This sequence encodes CASSIMGQAVENTEAFF.